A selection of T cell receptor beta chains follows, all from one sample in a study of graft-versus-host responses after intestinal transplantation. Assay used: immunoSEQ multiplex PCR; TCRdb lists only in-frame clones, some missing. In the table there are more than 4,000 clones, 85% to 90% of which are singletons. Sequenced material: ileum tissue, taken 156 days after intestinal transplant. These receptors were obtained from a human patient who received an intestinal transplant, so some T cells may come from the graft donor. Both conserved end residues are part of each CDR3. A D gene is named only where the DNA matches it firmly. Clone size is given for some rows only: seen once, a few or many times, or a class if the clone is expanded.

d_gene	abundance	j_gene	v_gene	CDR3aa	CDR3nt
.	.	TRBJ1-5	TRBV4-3	CASSRHRTGYQPQHF	TGCGCCAGCAGCCGACACAGGACGGGCTATCAGCCCCAGCATTTT
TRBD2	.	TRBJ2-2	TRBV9	CASSSRTSGAYTGELFF	TGTGCCAGCAGCTCCCGGACTAGCGGGGCCTATACCGGGGAGCTGTTTTTT
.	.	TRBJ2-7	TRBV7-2	CASTISGLTYEQYF	TGTGCCAGCACCATTAGCGGATTAACCTACGAGCAGTACTTC
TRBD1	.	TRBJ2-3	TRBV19	CASSSWTGLSDTQYF	TGTGCCAGTAGTTCTTGGACAGGGCTGTCAGATACGCAGTATTTT
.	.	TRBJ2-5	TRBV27	CASSSQETQYF	TGTGCCAGCAGTTCACAAGAGACCCAGTACTTC
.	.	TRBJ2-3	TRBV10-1	CASSESYRTDTQYF	TGCGCCAGCAGTGAGTCGTACCGCACAGATACGCAGTATTTT
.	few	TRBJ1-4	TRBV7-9	CASSSRGQEKLFF	TGTGCCAGCAGCTCAAGGGGCCAGGAAAAACTGTTTTTT
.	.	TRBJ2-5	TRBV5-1	CASRGHRGQETQYF	TGCGCCAGCAGGGGCCACCGGGGCCAAGAGACCCAGTACTTC
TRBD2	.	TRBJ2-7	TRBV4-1	CASSQVPSSGAYEQYF	TGCGCCAGCAGCCAAGTCCCATCTAGCGGAGCCTACGAGCAGTACTTC
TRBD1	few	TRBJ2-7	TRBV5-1	CASSLGQGIDYEQYF	TGCGCCAGCAGCTTGGGACAGGGCATCGACTACGAGCAGTACTTC
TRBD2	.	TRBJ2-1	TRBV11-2	CASSSYTGGYNEQFF	TGTGCCAGCAGCTCATATACGGGGGGATACAATGAGCAGTTCTTC
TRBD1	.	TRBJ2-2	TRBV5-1	CASSFTGANTGELFF	TGCGCCAGCAGCTTTACAGGGGCGAACACCGGGGAGCTGTTTTTT
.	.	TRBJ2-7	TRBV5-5	CASSLSGYEQYF	TGTGCCAGCAGCTTGAGTGGGTACGAGCAGTACTTC
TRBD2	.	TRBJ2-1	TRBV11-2	CASSLDSPRLAGGLFF	TGTGCCAGCAGCTTAGACTCGCCTCGACTAGCGGGGGGGCTGTTCTTC
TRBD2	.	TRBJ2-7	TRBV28	CASSLFPSGDYEQYF	TGTGCCAGCAGTTTGTTCCCTAGCGGTGACTACGAGCAGTACTTC
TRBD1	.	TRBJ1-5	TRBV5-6	CASSLSLGQGTQPQHF	TGTGCCAGCAGCTTGAGTTTGGGACAGGGTACTCAGCCCCAGCATTTT
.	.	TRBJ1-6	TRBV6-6	CASSLPPGLLNSPLHF	TGTGCCAGCAGTTTGCCGCCGGGACTTCTCAATTCACCCCTCCACTTT
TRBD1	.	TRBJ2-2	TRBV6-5	CASRQGPTGELFF	TGTGCCAGTAGACAGGGTCCCACCGGGGAGCTGTTTTTT
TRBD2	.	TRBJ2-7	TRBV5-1	CASSWRVIAGGVYEQYF	TGCGCCAGCAGCTGGCGGGTTATAGCGGGAGGAGTTTACGAGCAGTACTTC
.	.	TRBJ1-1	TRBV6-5	CASRVLNEAFF	TGTGCCAGCCGGGTTTTGAATGAAGCTTTCTTT
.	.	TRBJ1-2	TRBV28	CASSLRGRGGYTF	TGTGCCAGCAGTTTGAGGGGAAGAGGGGGCTACACCTTC
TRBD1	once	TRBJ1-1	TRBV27	CASSTYDRGTEAFF	TGTGCCAGCAGTACCTACGACAGGGGCACTGAAGCTTTCTTT